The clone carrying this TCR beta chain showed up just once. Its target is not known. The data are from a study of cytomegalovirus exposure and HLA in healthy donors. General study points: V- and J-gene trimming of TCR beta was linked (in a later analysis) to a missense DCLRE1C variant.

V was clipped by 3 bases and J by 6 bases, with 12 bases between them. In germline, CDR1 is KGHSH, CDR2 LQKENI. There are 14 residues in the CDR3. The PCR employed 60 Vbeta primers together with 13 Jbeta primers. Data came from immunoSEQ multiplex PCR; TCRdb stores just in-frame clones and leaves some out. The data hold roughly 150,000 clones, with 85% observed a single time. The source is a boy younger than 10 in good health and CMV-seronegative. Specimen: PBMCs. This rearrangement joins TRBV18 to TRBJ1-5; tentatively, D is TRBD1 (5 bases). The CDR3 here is CASSPQGGSQPQHF. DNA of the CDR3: TGTGCCAGCTCACCTCAGGGAGGGAGTCAGCCCCAGCATTTT. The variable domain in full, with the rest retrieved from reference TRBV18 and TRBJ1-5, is NAGVMQNPRHLVRRRGQEARLRCSPMKGHSHVYWYRQLPEEGLKFMVYLQKENIIDESGMPKERFSAEFPKEGPSILRIQQVVRGDSAAYFCASSPQGGSQPQHFGDGTRLSIL.